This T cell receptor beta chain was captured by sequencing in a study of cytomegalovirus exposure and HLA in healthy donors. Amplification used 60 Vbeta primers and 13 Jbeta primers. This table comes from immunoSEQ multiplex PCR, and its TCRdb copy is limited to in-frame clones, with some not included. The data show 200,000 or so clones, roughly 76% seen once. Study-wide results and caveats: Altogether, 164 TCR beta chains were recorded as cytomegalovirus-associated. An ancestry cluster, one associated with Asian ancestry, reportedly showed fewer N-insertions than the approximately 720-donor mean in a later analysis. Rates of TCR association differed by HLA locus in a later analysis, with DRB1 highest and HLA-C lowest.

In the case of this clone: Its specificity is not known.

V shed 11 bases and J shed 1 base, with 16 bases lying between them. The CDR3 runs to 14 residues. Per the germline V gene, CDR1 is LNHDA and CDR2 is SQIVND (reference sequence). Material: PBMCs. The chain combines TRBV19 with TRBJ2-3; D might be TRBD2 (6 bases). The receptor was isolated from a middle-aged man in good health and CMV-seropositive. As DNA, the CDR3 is TGTGCCTCAAGGAGGGGTTCGGGCACAGATACGCAGTATTTT. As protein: CASRRGSGTDTQYF.